The entry below describes one TCR beta chain. The junction had 1 base not matched to a gene; V was cut back by 9 bases and J by 1 base. The CDR3 covers 12 residues. CDR1 LNHDA and CDR2 SQIVND come from the germline V gene (reference sequence). Study processing details: Amplifying reference gene primers gave estimates of nucleated cell counts. Some clones are missing from TCRdb's copy, which holds only in-frame ones; the method was immunoSEQ multiplex PCR. That table supplies the V and J calls and clone size; D and trimming were determined from the DNA. The data hold some 300,000 clones, with just under 90% observed a single time. This specimen comes from a study of blood T cell repertoires in COVID-19. Study-wide context: Samples came from the United States, Italy and Spain, spanning acute and convalescent COVID-19. T cells, B-cell-depleted T cells, or PBMCs supplied cDNA or gDNA.

The V gene is TRBV19, the J gene TRBJ1-1; 8 bases fit TRBD1. The sequenced sample was peripheral blood. The receptor's source is a woman aged 45-65 years with COVID-19, enrolled during active disease. The CDR3 DNA follows: TGTGCCAGGGACAGGGCGAACACTGAAGCTTTCTTT. Its translation is CARDRANTEAFF.